This entry concerns a single T cell receptor beta chain. TCRdb re-analyzed the 5' RACE reads; it lists each CDR3 protein once, without DNA. The sample data list roughly 300,000 distinct CDR3 sequences. This entry comes from a study of monozygotic twins with inflammatory bowel disease. The germline CDR1 and CDR2 sequences are LNHNV and YYDKDF (reference sequence). The CDR3 covers 16 residues. The receptor was derived from a human donor with ulcerative colitis or Crohn's disease, or a healthy co-twin of an affected twin (not recorded which). Sequenced material: blood. This chain uses TRBV15 with TRBJ2-3; without DNA, the TCRdb call of TRBD1 cannot be checked. The CDR3: CATSSLDSWGTDMQYF.